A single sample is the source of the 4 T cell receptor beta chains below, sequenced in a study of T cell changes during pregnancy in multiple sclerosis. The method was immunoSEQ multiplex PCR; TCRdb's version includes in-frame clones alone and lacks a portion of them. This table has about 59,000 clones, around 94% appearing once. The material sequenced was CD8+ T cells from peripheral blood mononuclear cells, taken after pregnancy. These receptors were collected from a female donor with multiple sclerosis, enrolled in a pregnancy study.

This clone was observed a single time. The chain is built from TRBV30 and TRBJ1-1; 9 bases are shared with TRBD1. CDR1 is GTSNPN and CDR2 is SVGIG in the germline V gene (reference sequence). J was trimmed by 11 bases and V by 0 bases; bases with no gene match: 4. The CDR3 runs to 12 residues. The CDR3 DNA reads TGTGCCTGGAGTGTTACAGGGGGCGCCGCTTTCTTT. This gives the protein CAWSVTGGAAFF.

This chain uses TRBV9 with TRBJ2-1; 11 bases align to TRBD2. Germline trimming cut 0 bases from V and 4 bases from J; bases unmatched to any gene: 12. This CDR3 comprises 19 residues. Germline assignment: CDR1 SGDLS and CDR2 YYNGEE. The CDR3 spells CASSVESLGGLAAYNEQFF. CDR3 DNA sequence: TGTGCCAGCAGCGTAGAGAGTCTGGGGGGACTAGCGGCTTACAATGAGCAGTTCTTC.

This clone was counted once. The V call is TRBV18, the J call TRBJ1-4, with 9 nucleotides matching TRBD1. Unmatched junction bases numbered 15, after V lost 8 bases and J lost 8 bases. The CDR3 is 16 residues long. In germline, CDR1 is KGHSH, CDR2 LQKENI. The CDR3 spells CASRTSPTGGGEKLFF. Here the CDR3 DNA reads TGTGCCAGCCGAACATCCCCGACAGGGGGGGGCGAAAAACTGTTTTTT.

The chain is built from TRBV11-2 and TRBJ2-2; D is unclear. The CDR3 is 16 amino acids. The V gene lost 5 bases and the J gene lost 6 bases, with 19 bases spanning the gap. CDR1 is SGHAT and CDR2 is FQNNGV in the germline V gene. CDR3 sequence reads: CASSPIQAYNPGELFF. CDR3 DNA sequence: TGTGCCAGCAGCCCGATCCAAGCGTATAACCCCGGGGAGCTGTTTTTT.